The subject of this entry is one TCR beta chain. This record comes from a study of blood T cell repertoires in COVID-19. Background on the study: T cells, B-cell-depleted T cells, or PBMCs supplied cDNA or gDNA.

In the authors' methods: Reference gene primer amplification gave estimated nucleated cell counts. The assay was immunoSEQ multiplex PCR, and TCRdb's table has in-frame clones only and misses some. Clone size and the V and J calls come from that table; the DNA yielded D and trimming. The table records approximately 500,000 clones, about 89% of them present only once. The V gene end was trimmed by 6 bases and the J gene end by 6 bases; junction bases not matched to a gene: 5. Germline V CDR1 and CDR2: KGHDR, SFDVKD. The CDR3 loop spans 14 amino acids. This TCR was recovered from a woman in her forties or fifties with COVID-19, enrolled during active disease. The material sequenced was peripheral blood. This chain connects TRBV24-1 to TRBJ2-3; 10 bases align to TRBD2. Here the CDR3 reads CATSNPSGGDTQYF. DNA of the CDR3: TGTGCCACCAGTAATCCTAGCGGGGGTGATACGCAGTATTTT.